This T cell receptor beta chain is from a study of T-cell memory formation after mild COVID-19. Study information: The two donors had largely donor-specific TCR clusters. General observations from the study: Memory cells collected pre-infection included some clones that later responded, suggesting cross-reactive memory joined.

The CDR3 extends over 15 amino acids. Unmatched junction bases numbered 4, after V lost 0 bases and J lost 4 bases. The germline CDR1 and CDR2 sequences are DFQATT and SNEGSKA (reference sequence). In regard to this clonotype: The antigen remains undetermined.

TCRdb analysed the 5' RACE reads with MiXCR anew, one entry per CDR3 protein. The repertoire holds 90,000 to 120,000 distinct CDR3 sequences, approximately 10% seen once, with around 39% in the top ten. This chain links TRBV20-1 with TRBJ1-1, with 11 positions matching TRBD1. The sample was PBMCs or a T cell subset sorted from them (not recorded which). The receptor was isolated from a man aged 18 to 30 who had mild COVID-19 (a few samples of this study predate the infection). Cell type and time point are not known. CDR3 region: CSARDGDRGTTEAFF. CDR3 coding DNA: TGCAGTGCTAGAGATGGGGACAGGGGGACCACTGAAGCTTTCTTT.